This T cell receptor (beta chain) appears in the sequencing data of a study of identical twins. This clonotype appeared many times. Its antigen is as yet unknown. Broader study findings: A partial confounding effect on zero-insertion analyses could come from invariant MAIT and iNKT cells. Beta clonotypes that were abundant in cord blood contained fewer insertions, a pattern absent from memory repertoires. Out-of-frame TCR alpha sharing observed in monozygotic twins exceeded model estimates.

Healthy Caucasians made up all donors. V lost 3 bases and J lost 1, with 6 bases in between. Germline lookup yields CDR1 DFQATT and CDR2 SNEGSKA (reference sequence). This CDR3 has 12 residues. From the 5' RACE reads, TCRdb called clonotypes with MiXCR, one entry per CDR3 protein. Found here are approximately 1.8 million distinct CDR3 sequences, more than 30% of them singletons; the top ten hold 0.25% to 0.3%. The TCR comes from a newborn girl in good health. The specimen sequenced was cord blood. The chain combines TRBV20-1 with TRBJ1-2, with D unresolved. The CDR3 DNA reads TGCAGTGCTAGGTCGCTTAACTATGGCTACACCTTC. Amino acids: CSARSLNYGYTF.